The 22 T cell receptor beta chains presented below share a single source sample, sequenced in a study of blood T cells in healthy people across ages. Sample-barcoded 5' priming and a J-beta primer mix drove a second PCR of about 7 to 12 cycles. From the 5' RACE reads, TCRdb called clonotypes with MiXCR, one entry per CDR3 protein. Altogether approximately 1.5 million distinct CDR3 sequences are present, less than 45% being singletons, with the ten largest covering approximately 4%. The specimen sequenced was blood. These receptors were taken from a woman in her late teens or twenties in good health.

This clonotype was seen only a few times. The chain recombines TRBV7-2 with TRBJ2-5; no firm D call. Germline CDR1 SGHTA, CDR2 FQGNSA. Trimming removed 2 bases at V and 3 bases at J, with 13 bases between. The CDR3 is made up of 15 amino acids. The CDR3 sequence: CASSLLKNLKETQYF. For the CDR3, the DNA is TGTGCCAGCAGCTTACTAAAGAACCTTAAAGAGACCCAGTACTTC.

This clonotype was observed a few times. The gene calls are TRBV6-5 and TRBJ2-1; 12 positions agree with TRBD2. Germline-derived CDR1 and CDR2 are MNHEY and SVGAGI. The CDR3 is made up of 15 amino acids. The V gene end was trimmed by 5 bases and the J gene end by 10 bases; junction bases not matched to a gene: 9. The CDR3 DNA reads TGTGCCAGCAGTCAGACTAGCGGGGGAGGTGGCGAGCAGTTCTTC. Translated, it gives CASSQTSGGGGEQFF.

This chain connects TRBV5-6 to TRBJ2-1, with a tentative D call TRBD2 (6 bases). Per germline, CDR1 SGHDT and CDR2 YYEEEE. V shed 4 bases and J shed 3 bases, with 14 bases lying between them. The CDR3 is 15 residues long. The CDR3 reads CASSPFSGRYNEQFF. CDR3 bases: TGTGCCAGCAGCCCCTTTAGCGGACGCTACAATGAGCAGTTCTTC.

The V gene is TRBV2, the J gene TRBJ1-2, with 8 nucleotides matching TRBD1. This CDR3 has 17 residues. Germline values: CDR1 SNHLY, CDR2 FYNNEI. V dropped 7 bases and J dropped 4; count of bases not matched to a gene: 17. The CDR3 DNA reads TGTGCCAGCAATCCGGACAGGGCGAAGGTCCTGAGCTATGGCTACACCTTC. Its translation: CASNPDRAKVLSYGYTF. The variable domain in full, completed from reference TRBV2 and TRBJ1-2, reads EPEVTQTPSHQVTQMGQEVILRCVPISNHLYFYWYRQILGQKVEFLVSFYNNEISEKSEIFDDQFSVERPDGSNFTLKIRSTKLEDSAMYFCASNPDRAKVLSYGYTFGSGTRLTVV.

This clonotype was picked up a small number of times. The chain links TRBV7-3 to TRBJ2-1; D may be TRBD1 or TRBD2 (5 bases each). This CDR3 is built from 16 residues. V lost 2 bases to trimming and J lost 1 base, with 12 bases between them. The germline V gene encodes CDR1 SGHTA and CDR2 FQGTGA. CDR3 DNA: TGTGCCAGCAGCTTACTAGGGACGAGGTCCTACAATGAGCAGTTCTTC. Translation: CASSLLGTRSYNEQFF.

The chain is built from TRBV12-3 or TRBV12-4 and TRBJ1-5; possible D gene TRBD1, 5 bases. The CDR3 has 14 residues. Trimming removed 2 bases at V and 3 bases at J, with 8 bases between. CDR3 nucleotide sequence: TGTGCCAGCAGTTTATCAGGGTTCAATCAGCCCCAGCATTTT. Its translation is CASSLSGFNQPQHF.

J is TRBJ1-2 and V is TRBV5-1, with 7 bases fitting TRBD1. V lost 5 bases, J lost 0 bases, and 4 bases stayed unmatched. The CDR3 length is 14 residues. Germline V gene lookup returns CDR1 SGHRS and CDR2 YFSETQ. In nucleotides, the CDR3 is TGCGCCAGCAGACAGGGGTCTGCTAACTATGGCTACACCTTC. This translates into CASRQGSANYGYTF. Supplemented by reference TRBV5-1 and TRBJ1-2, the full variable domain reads KAGVTQTPRYLIKTRGQQVTLSCSPISGHRSVSWYQQTPGQGLQFLFEYFSETQRNKGNFPGRFSGRQFSNSRSEMNVSTLELGDSALYLCASRQGSANYGYTFGSGTRLTVV.

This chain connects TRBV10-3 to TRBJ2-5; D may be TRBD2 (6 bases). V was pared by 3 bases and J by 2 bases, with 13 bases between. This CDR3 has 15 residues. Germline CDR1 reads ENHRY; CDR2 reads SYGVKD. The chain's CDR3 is CAISETGGVQETQYF. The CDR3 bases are TGTGCCATCAGTGAAACCGGCGGGGTTCAAGAGACCCAGTACTTC.

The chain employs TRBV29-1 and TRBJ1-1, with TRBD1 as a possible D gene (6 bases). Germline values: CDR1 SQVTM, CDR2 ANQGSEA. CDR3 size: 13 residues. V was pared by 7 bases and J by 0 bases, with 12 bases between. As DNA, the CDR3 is TGCAGCGCCACGGGGGACATGAACACTGAAGCTTTCTTT. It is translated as CSATGDMNTEAFF.

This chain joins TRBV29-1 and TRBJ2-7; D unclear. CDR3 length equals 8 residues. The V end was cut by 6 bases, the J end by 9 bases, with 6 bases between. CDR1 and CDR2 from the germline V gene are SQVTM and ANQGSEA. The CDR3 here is CSVVMQYF. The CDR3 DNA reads TGCAGCGTGGTAATGCAGTACTTC.

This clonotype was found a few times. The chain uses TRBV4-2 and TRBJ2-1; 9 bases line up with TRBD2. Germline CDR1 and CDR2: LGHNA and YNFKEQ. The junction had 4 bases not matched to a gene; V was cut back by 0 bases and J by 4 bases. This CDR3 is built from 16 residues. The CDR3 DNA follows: TGTGCCAGCAGCCAAGATGCGAGCGGGAGGTACAATGAGCAGTTCTTC. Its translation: CASSQDASGRYNEQFF.

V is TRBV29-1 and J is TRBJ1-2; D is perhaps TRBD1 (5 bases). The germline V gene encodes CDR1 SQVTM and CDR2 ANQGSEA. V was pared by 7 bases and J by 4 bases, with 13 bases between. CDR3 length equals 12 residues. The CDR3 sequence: CSAGTESYGYTF. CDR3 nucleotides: TGCAGCGCTGGGACTGAATCCTATGGCTACACCTTC.

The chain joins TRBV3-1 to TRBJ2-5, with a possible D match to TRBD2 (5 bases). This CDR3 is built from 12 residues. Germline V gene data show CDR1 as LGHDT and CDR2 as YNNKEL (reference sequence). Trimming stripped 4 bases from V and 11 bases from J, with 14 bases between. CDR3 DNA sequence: TGTGCCAGCAGCCCCAGCGGTTGGGAGCAGTACTTC. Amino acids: CASSPSGWEQYF.

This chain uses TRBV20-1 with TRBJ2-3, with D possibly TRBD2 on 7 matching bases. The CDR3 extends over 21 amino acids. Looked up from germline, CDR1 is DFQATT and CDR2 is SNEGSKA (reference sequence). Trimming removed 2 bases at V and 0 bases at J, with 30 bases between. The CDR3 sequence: CSARSPRGADPSAASTDTQYF. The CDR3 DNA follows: TGCAGTGCTAGAAGTCCACGGGGGGCGGATCCCAGTGCCGCTAGCACAGATACGCAGTATTTT.

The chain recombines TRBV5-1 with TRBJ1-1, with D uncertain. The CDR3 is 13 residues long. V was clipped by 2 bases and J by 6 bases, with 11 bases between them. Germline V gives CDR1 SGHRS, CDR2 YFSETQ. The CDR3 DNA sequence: TGCGCCAGCAGCTTCCGGGCTCGATCTGAAGCTTTCTTT. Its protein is CASSFRARSEAFF.

The CDR3 spells CASSQDWSQETQYF. The CDR3 DNA follows: TGCGCCAGCAGCCAAGATTGGTCTCAAGAGACCCAGTACTTC. The J gene is TRBJ2-5, the V gene TRBV4-3, with D unclear. Germline CDR1 is LGHNA and CDR2 is YSLEER. The CDR3 sequence is 14 residues long. V lost 0 bases and J 2 bases, leaving 7 bases between the germline ends.

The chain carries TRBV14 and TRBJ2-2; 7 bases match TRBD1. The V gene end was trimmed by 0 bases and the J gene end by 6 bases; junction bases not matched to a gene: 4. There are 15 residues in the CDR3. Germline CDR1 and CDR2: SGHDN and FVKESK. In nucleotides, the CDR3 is TGTGCCAGCAGCCAAGATACAGGGGTGGCCGGGGAGCTGTTTTTT. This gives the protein CASSQDTGVAGELFF.

CDR3 amino acids: CASSASGTAYNEQFF. The CDR3 DNA reads as TGTGCCAGCAGTGCTTCCGGGACAGCCTACAATGAGCAGTTCTTC. The chain has TRBV6-2 or TRBV6-3 and TRBJ2-1; 7 positions match TRBD1. Germline V CDR1 and CDR2: MNHEY, SVGEGT. The CDR3 has 15 residues. The ends lost 5 bases at V and 2 bases at J; junction bases unmatched: 6.

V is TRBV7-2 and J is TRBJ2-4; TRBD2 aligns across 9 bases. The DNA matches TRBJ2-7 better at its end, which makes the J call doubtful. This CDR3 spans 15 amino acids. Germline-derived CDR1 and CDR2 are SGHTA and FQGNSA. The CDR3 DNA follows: TGTGCCAGCAGCTTAGTGGTGCGAGCGGGAGGCGAGCAGTACTTC. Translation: CASSLVVRAGGEQYF.

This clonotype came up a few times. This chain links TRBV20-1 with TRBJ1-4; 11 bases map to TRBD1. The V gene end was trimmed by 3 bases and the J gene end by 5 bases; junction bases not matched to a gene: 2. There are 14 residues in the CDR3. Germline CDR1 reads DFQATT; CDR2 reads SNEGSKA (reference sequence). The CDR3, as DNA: TGCAGTGCTAGCTGGGACAGGGGGAATGAAAAACTGTTTTTT. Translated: CSASWDRGNEKLFF.

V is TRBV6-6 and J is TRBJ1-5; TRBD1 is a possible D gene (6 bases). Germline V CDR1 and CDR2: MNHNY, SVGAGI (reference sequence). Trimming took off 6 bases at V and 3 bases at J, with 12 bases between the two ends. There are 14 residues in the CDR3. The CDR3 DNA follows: TGTGCCAGCAGACATGGACAGCTCAATCAGCCCCAGCATTTT. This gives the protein CASRHGQLNQPQHF.

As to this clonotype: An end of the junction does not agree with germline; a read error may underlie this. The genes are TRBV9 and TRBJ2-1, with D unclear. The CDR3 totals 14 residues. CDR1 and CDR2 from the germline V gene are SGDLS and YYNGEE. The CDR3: CASSVAPGYNERFF. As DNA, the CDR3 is TGTGCCAGCAGCGTAGCTCCGGGTTACAATGAGCGGTTCTTC.